This record concerns one TCR beta chain sequence. The germline gives CDR1 KGHSH, CDR2 LQKENI. The CDR3 is made up of 15 amino acids. The junction had 7 bases not matched to a gene; V was cut back by 4 bases and J by 4 bases. In the study's own analysis: Estimation of nucleated cell counts relied on the amplification of reference gene primers. The repertoire was sequenced with immunoSEQ multiplex PCR; TCRdb's copy has only in-frame clones and lacks some. For V, J and clone size, that table is used; D and trimming come from the DNA. This sample has about 180,000 clones, with roughly four fifths found just once. The data were taken from a study of blood T cell repertoires in COVID-19.

The sequenced sample consisted of peripheral blood. This receptor was obtained from a woman in her seventies with COVID-19, enrolled during active disease. The V gene is TRBV18, the J gene TRBJ1-2, with TRBD1 matching 9 bases. In DNA form, the CDR3 reads TGTGCCAGCTCACTCGGACAGGGGATCATCTATGGCTACACCTTC. It specifies CASSLGQGIIYGYTF. The whole variable domain, remainder taken from reference TRBV18 and TRBJ1-2, is NAGVMQNPRHLVRRRGQEARLRCSPMKGHSHVYWYRQLPEEGLKFMVYLQKENIIDESGMPKERFSAEFPKEGPSILRIQQVVRGDSAAYFCASSLGQGIIYGYTFGSGTRLTVV.